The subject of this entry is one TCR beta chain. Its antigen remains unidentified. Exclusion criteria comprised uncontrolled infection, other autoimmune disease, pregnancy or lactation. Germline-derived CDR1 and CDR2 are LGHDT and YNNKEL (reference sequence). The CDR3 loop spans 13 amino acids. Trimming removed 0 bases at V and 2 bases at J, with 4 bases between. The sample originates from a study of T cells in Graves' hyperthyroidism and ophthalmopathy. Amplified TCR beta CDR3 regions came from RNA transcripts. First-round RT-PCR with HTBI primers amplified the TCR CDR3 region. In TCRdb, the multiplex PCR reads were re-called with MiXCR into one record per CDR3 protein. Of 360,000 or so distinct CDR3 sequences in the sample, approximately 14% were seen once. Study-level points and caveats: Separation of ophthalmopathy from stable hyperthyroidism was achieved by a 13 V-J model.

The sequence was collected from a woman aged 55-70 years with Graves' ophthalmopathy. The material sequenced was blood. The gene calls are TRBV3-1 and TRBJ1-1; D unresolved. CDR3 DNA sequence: TGTGCCAGCAGCCAAGAGGACAACACTGAAGCTTTCTTT. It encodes CASSQEDNTEAFF. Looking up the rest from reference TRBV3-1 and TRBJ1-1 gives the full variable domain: DTAVSQTPKYLVTQMGNDKSIKCEQNLGHDTMYWYKQDSKKFLKIMFSYNNKELIINETVPNRFSPKSPDKAHLNLHINSLELGDSAVYFCASSQEDNTEAFFGQGTRLTVV.